What follows describes a single T cell receptor (beta chain). No antigen is known for it. The entry originates in a study of shared clonotypes between healthy human individuals. Looking at the study overall: Donor ages ranged 18 to 49 years: a couple of women, a few men. Findings and caveats of the study: In general, naive subsets displayed greater estimated richness than memory subsets did.

CD45RO-negative, CCR7-positively selected cells formed the naive CD8 fraction, excluding terminally differentiated effector memory CD45RA+ cells. Authors' data handling: For the immunoSEQ data, sequences were junction-only without quality scores, so filtering differed. Method: immunoSEQ multiplex PCR; TCRdb's copy keeps in-frame clones and lacks some. D and trimming were read from the DNA, whereas the V and J calls and clone size are those reported in that table. The sample carries around 1.9 million clones, just over 90% recorded once. The length of the CDR3 is 15 residues. Germline loops: CDR1 SGHTA, CDR2 FQGNSA. The V end lost 5 bases, the J end lost 4 bases, and 18 bases lay between the germline ends.

The sequenced sample consisted of naive CD8+ T cells from PBMCs. V usage is TRBV7-2 and J usage is TRBJ2-7, with D possibly being TRBD1 (5 bases). This TCR came from a man between 18 and 35 years old in good health. Some clones in this sample may be carry-over from other donors' samples. The CDR3 DNA follows: TGTGCCAGCAGCCCGGACATGTTAATCGGTTACGAGCAGTACTTC. This encodes CASSPDMLIGYEQYF.